This T cell receptor (beta chain) emerged from a study of T cell changes during pregnancy in multiple sclerosis. Germline V CDR1 and CDR2: MDHEN, SYDVKM. The CDR3 is made up of 12 amino acids. Trimming shortened V by 7 bases and J by 8 bases, and 12 bases separated the two germline ends. Clones were read by immunoSEQ multiplex PCR, and TCRdb kept only the in-frame ones, dropping some. The sample gives 75,000 to 100,000 clones, around 90% of which show up once; roughly 2.3% is in the top ten. The receptor comes from a female donor in good health, enrolled as a control in a pregnancy study. V usage is TRBV28 and J usage is TRBJ2-1, with D perhaps matching TRBD1 (5 bases). This material consisted of peripheral blood, taken after pregnancy. CDR3 sequence: CASNLGAYEQFF. The CDR3 DNA reads TGTGCCAGCAACTTAGGGGCATATGAGCAGTTCTTC.